The 27 T cell receptor beta chains below come from one sample, sequenced in a study of cytomegalovirus exposure and HLA in healthy donors. A multiplex PCR was run with 60 Vbeta primers and 13 Jbeta primers. Libraries were prepared by immunoSEQ multiplex PCR; TCRdb keeps only in-frame clonotypes and omits some of them. The table has just under 65,000 clones, just under 80% seen once; the top ten hold approximately 4.3%. Sequencing input: PBMCs. The receptors come from a woman aged 25 to 45 in good health and CMV-seronegative.

J is TRBJ1-1 and V is TRBV7-2, with D possibly matching TRBD1 (6 bases). Germline values: CDR1 SGHTA, CDR2 FQGNSA. V was trimmed by 0 bases and J by 0 bases, leaving 17 bases between them. This CDR3 comprises 18 residues. The CDR3 protein is CASSLAGKGELMNTEAFF. The CDR3 nucleotides read TGTGCCAGCAGCTTAGCCGGCAAGGGGGAACTGATGAACACTGAAGCTTTCTTT.

CDR3 DNA: TGCGCCAGCAGTGAGCCCTCGGCAGGGAACTATGGCTACACCTTC. Its protein is CASSEPSAGNYGYTF. The V gene is TRBV10-2, the J gene TRBJ1-2; D is perhaps TRBD1 (5 bases). Germline loops: CDR1 WSHSY, CDR2 SAAADI. V was clipped by 2 bases and J by 2 bases, with 12 bases between them. This CDR3 spans 15 amino acids.

The sample holds a few counts of this clone. J is TRBJ2-3 and V is TRBV7-9, with D possibly being TRBD2 (7 bases). Per the germline V gene, CDR1 is SEHNR and CDR2 is FQNEAQ (reference sequence). V was cut by 10 bases and J by 3 bases, with 14 bases left in between. This CDR3 contains 13 residues. CDR3 region: CATWGGQTDTQYF. CDR3 in DNA: TGTGCCACCTGGGGGGGGCAGACAGATACGCAGTATTTT.

The DNA of the CDR3 is TGCGCCAGCAGTGAGATGGTCCCCCCGGACACTGAAGCTTTCTTT. Amino acids: CASSEMVPPDTEAFF. V gene TRBV10-1 combines with J gene TRBJ1-1; D remains unclear. With 2 bases removed from V and 3 bases from J, the gap between germline ends came to 13 bases. CDR1 is WNHNN, CDR2 SYGVQD, per germline (reference sequence). The CDR3 contains 15 residues.

The chain carries TRBV6-5 and TRBJ1-5, with unresolved D. CDR3 length: 15 amino acids. In germline, CDR1 is MNHEY, CDR2 SVGAGI. The V end lost 6 bases, the J end lost 4 bases, and 16 bases lay between the germline ends. The chain's CDR3 is CASRPWPNANQPQHF. The CDR3 DNA is TGTGCCAGCAGACCGTGGCCCAATGCTAATCAGCCCCAGCATTTT.

The chain carries TRBV4-2 and TRBJ2-5; the D gene is possibly TRBD1 (6 bases). Germline values: CDR1 LGHNA, CDR2 YNFKEQ. Trimming removed 1 base at V and 2 bases at J, with 14 bases between. The CDR3 runs 16 residues. The DNA of the CDR3 is TGTGCCAGCAGCCAAGCCATCGGGACAACACAAGAGACCCAGTACTTC. As protein: CASSQAIGTTQETQYF.

The V gene is TRBV14, the J gene TRBJ1-1, with 9 bases fitting TRBD1. V shed 2 bases and J 4 bases; nucleotides not matched to a gene: 5. CDR3 size: 15 residues. Per the germline V gene, CDR1 is SGHDN and CDR2 is FVKESK. CDR3 in DNA: TGTGCCAGCAGCCAAATCGGGACAGGGAGCACTGAAGCTTTCTTT. This translates into CASSQIGTGSTEAFF.

J is TRBJ2-7 and V is TRBV29-1, with 8 bases fitting TRBD2. V trimming: 7 bases; J trimming: 6 bases; junction bases outside the gene matches: 17. The CDR3 loop spans 15 amino acids. Germline-derived CDR1 and CDR2 are SQVTM and ANQGSEA. The CDR3 loop reads CSARVGGGSTGEQYF. CDR3 nucleotide sequence: TGCAGCGCGCGGGTCGGGGGGGGCTCGACGGGCGAGCAGTACTTC.

This clone was counted between two and nine times. The CDR3 nucleotides read TGTGCCACCCGCATCGACGCGGCAGATAATTCACCCCTCCACTTT. This sequence encodes CATRIDAADNSPLHF. The chain is built from TRBV10-3 and TRBJ1-6; unclear D gene. Germline V gene lookup returns CDR1 ENHRY and CDR2 SYGVKD. The CDR3 is 15 amino acids. Trimming stripped 10 bases from V and 5 bases from J, with 18 bases between.

The chain has TRBV13 and TRBJ2-7; 8 bases line up with TRBD1. Germline CDR1 and CDR2: PRHDT and FYEKMQ (reference sequence). The CDR3 spans 14 residues. V trimming: 5 bases; J trimming: 6 bases; junction bases outside the gene matches: 9. CDR3 residues: CASSPDRVPGEQYF. The DNA for the CDR3 is TGTGCCAGCAGCCCGGACAGGGTTCCCGGCGAGCAGTACTTC.

The chain is built from TRBV4-1 and TRBJ1-3, with D maybe TRBD1 (5 bases). This CDR3 comprises 18 residues. Per the germline V gene, CDR1 is MGHRA and CDR2 is YSYEKL. Trimming took off 1 base at V and 0 bases at J, with 16 bases between the two ends. This CDR3 is CASSQVNFLRGSGNTIYF. The CDR3, as DNA: TGCGCCAGCAGCCAAGTTAATTTCCTAAGGGGCTCTGGAAACACCATATATTTT.

CDR3 sequence (DNA): TGTGCCAGCAGTTTCATCCGGGGATACGATCAGCCCCAGCATTTT. Translation: CASSFIRGYDQPQHF. The chain combines TRBV28 with TRBJ1-5; D remains unclear. CDR1 MDHEN and CDR2 SYDVKM come from the germline V gene. The CDR3 is made up of 15 amino acids. V was shortened by 3 bases and J by 5 bases, with 14 bases between the two germline ends.

This chain connects TRBV7-6 to TRBJ1-4; 9 bases agree with TRBD1. Germline V lookup: CDR1 SGHVS, CDR2 FNYEAQ. The CDR3 has 14 residues. V lost 5 bases to trimming and J lost 7 bases; unmatched junction nucleotides: 5. Here the CDR3 DNA reads TGTGCCAGCAGCCGAGGACAGGGGCGTGAAAAACTGTTTTTT. This translates into CASSRGQGREKLFF.

This chain uses TRBV5-6 with TRBJ1-4; 8 bases are a match to TRBD1. The germline CDR1 and CDR2 sequences are SGHDT and YYEEEE. J lost 3 bases, V lost 0 bases, and 4 bases had no gene match. This CDR3 has 16 amino acids. CDR3 protein: CASSLEDRDPNEKLFF. DNA of the CDR3: TGTGCCAGCAGCTTGGAGGACAGGGACCCTAATGAAAAACTGTTTTTT.

As concerns this clone: One junction end does not reproduce the germline sequence, and a read error may be involved. The chain couples TRBV6-5 to TRBJ2-7; no firm D call. The germline CDR1 and CDR2 sequences are MNHEY and SVGAGI. The CDR3 contains 13 residues. The CDR3: CASSYPPRYEQYF. CDR3 sequence (DNA): TGTGCCAGCAGTTACCCCCCTAGGTACGAGCAGTATTTC.

The V call is TRBV5-1, the J call TRBJ2-7, with TRBD1 as a possible D gene (6 bases). The V gene lost 6 bases and the J gene lost 5 bases, with 24 bases spanning the gap. CDR3 length: 16 residues. The germline gives CDR1 SGHRS, CDR2 YFSETQ. The CDR3 DNA reads TGCGCCAGCAACGGAGGAAGGAACGGCAGGGGAAACGAGCAGTACTTC. The encoded protein is CASNGGRNGRGNEQYF.

This clone was observed a few times. CDR3 residues: CAWSVQVEAFF. The CDR3 nucleotides read TGTGCCTGGAGTGTTCAGGTTGAAGCTTTCTTT. The J gene is TRBJ1-1, the V gene TRBV30; no definite D call. Trimming cost V 0 bases and J 7 bases, with 6 bases left between them. Germline V CDR1 and CDR2: GTSNPN, SVGIG (reference sequence). CDR3 length equals 11 residues.

This chain links TRBV25-1 with TRBJ1-2; no clear D gene. CDR1 is MGHDK and CDR2 is SYGVNS in the germline V gene. The CDR3 sequence is 13 residues long. Trimming shortened V by 2 bases and J by 5 bases, and 9 bases separated the two germline ends. The CDR3 loop is CASSELGAYGYTF. The CDR3 DNA reads as TGTGCCAGCAGTGAACTAGGAGCTTATGGCTACACCTTC.

V and J are TRBV5-1 and TRBJ2-1; D remains unclear. The germline V gene has CDR1 SGHRS and CDR2 YFSETQ. Trimming left V 0 bases short and J 2 bases short, with 12 bases between. This CDR3 comprises 16 residues. CDR3 bases: TGCGCCAGCAGCTTGGCCGGGTCTTATACCTACAATGAGCAGTTCTTC. Translation gives CASSLAGSYTYNEQFF.

J is TRBJ1-2 and V is TRBV29-1, with 7 bases lining up with TRBD1. The germline gives CDR1 SQVTM, CDR2 ANQGSEA. The CDR3 consists of 12 residues. The ends lost 7 bases at V and 2 bases at J; junction bases unmatched: 4. CDR3 in DNA: TGCAGCGCGGGACAGACGAACTATGGCTACACCTTC. Residues: CSAGQTNYGYTF.

The CDR3: CAWSKQGAFNQPQHF. CDR3 DNA: TGTGCCTGGAGTAAACAGGGGGCGTTCAATCAGCCCCAGCATTTT. V and J are TRBV30 and TRBJ1-5; the match to TRBD1 covers 9 bases. This CDR3 has 15 residues. Germline CDR1 and CDR2: GTSNPN and SVGIG (reference sequence). V shed 2 bases and J 3 bases; nucleotides not matched to a gene: 5.

The gene calls are TRBV25-1 and TRBJ2-1; 9 nucleotides match TRBD2. The germline gives CDR1 MGHDK, CDR2 SYGVNS. The V segment lost 6 bases and the J segment 10 bases; nucleotides outside the gene matches: 7. CDR3 length: 13 amino acids. The CDR3 protein is CASSPSGIKEQFF. CDR3 nucleotides: TGTGCCAGCAGCCCTAGCGGGATAAAGGAGCAGTTCTTC.

This chain uses TRBV29-1 with TRBJ2-7; 9 bases match TRBD2. V trimming: 7 bases; J trimming: 2 bases; junction bases outside the gene matches: 12. Germline V gene lookup returns CDR1 SQVTM and CDR2 ANQGSEA. The CDR3 is made up of 15 amino acids. In nucleotides, the CDR3 is TGCAGCGCTGGTGGGTGGGCTAGCGGGACCTACGAGCAGTACTTC. It specifies CSAGGWASGTYEQYF.

The table lists this clone with a count of one. This chain connects TRBV4-1 to TRBJ1-2; TRBD1 matches 8 bases. The CDR3 loop spans 18 amino acids. After removal of 1 base from V and 3 bases from J, the junction contained 13 bases not matched to a gene. Looked up from germline, CDR1 is MGHRA and CDR2 is YSYEKL. The CDR3 is CASSQVGGQGRGYYGYTF. DNA for the CDR3: TGCGCCAGCAGCCAAGTGGGCGGACAGGGCAGAGGTTACTATGGCTACACCTTC.

This clone has just a few counts. J is TRBJ1-2 and V is TRBV10-2; the D gene is possibly TRBD1 (5 bases). The CDR3 is made up of 13 amino acids. In germline, CDR1 is WSHSY, CDR2 SAAADI. V lost 3 bases and J 4 bases, leaving 9 bases between the germline ends. The CDR3 DNA reads as TGCGCCAGCAGTGAAAGGGGCCCCTATGGCTACACCTTC. Translation gives CASSERGPYGYTF.

In DNA form, the CDR3 reads TGTGCCAGCAGCCCAGGGTTCTCTACGCCCCAGCATTTT. It yields the protein CASSPGFSTPQHF. J is TRBJ1-5 and V is TRBV7-9; D might be TRBD1 (5 bases). V was cut by 5 bases and J by 9 bases, with 14 bases left in between. Germline CDR1 reads SEHNR; CDR2 reads FQNEAQ (reference sequence). The CDR3 consists of 13 residues.

This sequence joins TRBV18 and TRBJ2-7, with TRBD1 matching over 7 bases. CDR1 and CDR2 from the germline V gene are KGHSH and LQKENI. CDR3 length: 14 amino acids. V dropped 3 bases and J dropped 4; count of bases not matched to a gene: 6. The chain's CDR3 is CASSPPGQQYEQYF. The DNA of the CDR3 is TGTGCCAGCTCACCTCCGGGACAGCAATACGAGCAGTACTTC.